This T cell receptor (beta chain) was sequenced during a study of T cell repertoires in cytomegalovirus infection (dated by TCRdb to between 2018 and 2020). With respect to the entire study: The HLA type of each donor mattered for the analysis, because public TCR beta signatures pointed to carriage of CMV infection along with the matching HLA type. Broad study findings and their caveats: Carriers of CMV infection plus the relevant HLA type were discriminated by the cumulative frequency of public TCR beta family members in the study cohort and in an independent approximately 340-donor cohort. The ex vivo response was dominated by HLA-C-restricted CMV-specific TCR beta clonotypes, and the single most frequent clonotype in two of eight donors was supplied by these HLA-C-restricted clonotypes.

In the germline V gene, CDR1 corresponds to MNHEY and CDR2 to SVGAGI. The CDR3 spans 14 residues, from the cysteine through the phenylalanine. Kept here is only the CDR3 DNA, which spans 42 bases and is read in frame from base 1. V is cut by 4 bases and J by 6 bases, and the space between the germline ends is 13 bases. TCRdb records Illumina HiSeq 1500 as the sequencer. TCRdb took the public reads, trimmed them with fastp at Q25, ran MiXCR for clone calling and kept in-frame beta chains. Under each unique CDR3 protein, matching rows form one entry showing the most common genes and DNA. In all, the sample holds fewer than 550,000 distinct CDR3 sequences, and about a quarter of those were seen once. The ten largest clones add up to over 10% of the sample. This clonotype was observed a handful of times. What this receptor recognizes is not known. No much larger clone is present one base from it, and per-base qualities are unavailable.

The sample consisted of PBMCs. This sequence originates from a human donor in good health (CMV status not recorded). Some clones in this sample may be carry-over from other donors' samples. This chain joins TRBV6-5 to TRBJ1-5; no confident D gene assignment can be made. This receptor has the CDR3 CASSFRTGSQPQHF. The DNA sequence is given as TGTGCCAGCAGTTTCCGGACGGGGAGTCAGCCCCAGCATTTT.